The TCR beta chain under discussion was sequenced for a study of cytomegalovirus exposure and HLA in healthy donors. Study overall: The approximately 120 validation repertoires used the same platform as the 666 first-cohort repertoires, a later analysis reported.

Clones were sequenced by immunoSEQ multiplex PCR, and TCRdb holds only the in-frame ones, with some missing. The profile shows a few hundred thousand clones, roughly 89% of them singletons. The validation cohort, a group of 130 or so subjects, included the donors and was separate from the approximately 680-subject first cohort. Study outcomes and limitations: Reportedly, cytomegalovirus status was diagnosed with high sensitivity and specificity. Subsequent analysis found a tendency for first-cohort TCR clusters to co-occur within the 95 to 150 validation repertoires.

The CDR3 has 14 amino acids. Germline CDR1 is MNHEY and CDR2 is SMNVEV (reference sequence). With V trimmed by 7 bases and J by 2 bases, 8 bases remained unmatched. About this clone itself: The target antigen is unknown.

The source material was PBMCs. The chain joins TRBV27 to TRBJ2-7; 7 positions agree with TRBD1. The TCR was taken from a woman aged 18-30 years in good health and CMV-seronegative. DNA of the CDR3: TGTGCCAGCACCCCTCGACAGGGCACCTACGAGCAGTACTTC. It is translated as CASTPRQGTYEQYF.